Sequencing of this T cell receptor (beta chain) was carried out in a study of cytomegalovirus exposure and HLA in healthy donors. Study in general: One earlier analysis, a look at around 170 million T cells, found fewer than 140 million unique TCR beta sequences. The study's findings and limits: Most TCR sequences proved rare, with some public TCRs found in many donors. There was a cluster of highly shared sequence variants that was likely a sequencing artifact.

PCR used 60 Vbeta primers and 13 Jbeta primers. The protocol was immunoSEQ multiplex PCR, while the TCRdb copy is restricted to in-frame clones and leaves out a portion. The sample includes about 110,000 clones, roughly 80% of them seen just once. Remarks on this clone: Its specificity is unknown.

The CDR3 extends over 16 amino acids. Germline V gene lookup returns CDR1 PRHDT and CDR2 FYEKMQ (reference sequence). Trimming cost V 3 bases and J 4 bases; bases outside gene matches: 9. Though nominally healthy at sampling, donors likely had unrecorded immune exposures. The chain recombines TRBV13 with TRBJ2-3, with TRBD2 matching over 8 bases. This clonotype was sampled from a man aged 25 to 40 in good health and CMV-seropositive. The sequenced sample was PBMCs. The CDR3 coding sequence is TGTGCCAGCAGCTTGGCAGCGGGGGCTCCGCCAGATACGCAGTATTTT. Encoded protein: CASSLAAGAPPDTQYF.